The 10 T cell receptor beta chains reported below all come from one sample, sequenced in a study of regulatory T cells in long-lasting Graves disease. With iRepertoire HTBI primers and Arm-PCR of CDR3 regions, TCR beta libraries were built. TCRdb reanalysed the multiplex PCR reads using MiXCR and keeps one entry per CDR3 protein. Of about 420,000 distinct CDR3 sequences detected, 16% appear once; the ten largest clones hold 20% to 25%. Specified time point: newly diagnosed GD, antithyroid drugs for less than 3 months. The TCR library was prepared using RNA isolated from PBMCs. The same sample was also studied in work on T cells in Graves' hyperthyroidism and ophthalmopathy.

The sequences come from peripheral blood mononuclear cells (PBMCs), collected at new diagnosis, from a patient treated with antithyroid drugs. The source is a woman between 18 and 29 years old with Graves disease.

Here the CDR3 DNA reads TGTGCCAGCAGGCTACAGGGGCCTTCCTACGAGCAGTACTTC. Protein: CASRLQGPSYEQYF. This rearrangement joins TRBV6-2 or TRBV6-3 to TRBJ2-7, with TRBD1 matching over 7 bases. The CDR3 is 14 amino acids. Trimming removed 6 bases from V and 1 base from J; junction bases left unmatched: 6. CDR1 and CDR2 (germline): MNHEY, SVGEGT.

V is TRBV4-2 and J is TRBJ2-7, with 10 bases identical to TRBD2. V lost 6 bases to trimming and J lost 4 bases; unmatched junction nucleotides: 9. The CDR3 totals 15 residues. Germline CDR1 LGHNA, CDR2 YNFKEQ. CDR3 sequence reads: CASSPSGRVQYEQYF. CDR3 nucleotide sequence: TGTGCCAGCAGTCCCAGCGGGAGGGTACAATACGAGCAGTACTTC.

In this sample, this clonotype turned up many times. The rearrangement joins TRBV6-2 or TRBV6-3 to TRBJ2-1; TRBD2 matches 7 bases. The CDR3 has 15 residues. Germline V lookup: CDR1 MNHEY, CDR2 SVGEGT. Trimming removed 6 bases from V and 11 bases from J; junction bases left unmatched: 16. Here the CDR3 reads CASRQRTIGSGKQFF. The DNA for the CDR3 is TGTGCCAGCAGACAAAGGACAATTGGGAGCGGGAAGCAGTTCTTC.

This clonotype was picked up many times. This chain connects TRBV28 to TRBJ2-3, with TRBD2 matching 8 bases. The germline gives CDR1 MDHEN, CDR2 SYDVKM. V lost 2 bases and J lost 5; bases outside the gene matches: 9. The CDR3 runs to 16 residues. The CDR3 protein is CASSLGPAGEEDTQYF. CDR3 DNA sequence: TGTGCCAGCAGTTTAGGACCAGCGGGGGAGGAAGATACGCAGTATTTT.

The sample holds many counts of this clonotype. The rearrangement uses TRBV28 and TRBJ1-2; 8 nucleotides align to TRBD1. With 5 bases clipped from V and 6 bases from J, the junction kept 5 bases outside the gene matches. Per germline, CDR1 MDHEN and CDR2 SYDVKM. The CDR3 sequence is 13 residues long. Here the CDR3 DNA reads TGTGCCAGCAGTCCGACAGGGGCGGATGGCTACACCTTC. It specifies CASSPTGADGYTF.

V gene TRBV28 combines with J gene TRBJ1-2; maybe TRBD1 (5 bases). The germline gives CDR1 MDHEN, CDR2 SYDVKM. The V and J ends lost 4 bases and 5 bases respectively, with 11 bases between them. The CDR3 totals 13 residues. The CDR3 DNA follows: TGTGCCAGCAGTTACTGGGGGAGGTATGGCTACACCTTC. Translation gives CASSYWGRYGYTF.

This clonotype was seen ten or more times. The chain links TRBV28 to TRBJ1-1; TRBD1 matches 9 bases. Losses at the gene ends were 5 bases for V and 4 bases for J; bases not matched to a gene: 11. The CDR3 length is 16 residues. Germline V lookup: CDR1 MDHEN, CDR2 SYDVKM. Here the CDR3 DNA reads TGTGCCAGCAGTCTCAAATACAGGGGGCCGAGCACTGAAGCTTTCTTT. Its protein product is CASSLKYRGPSTEAFF.

This clonotype was detected only a few times. The genes are TRBV7-3 and TRBJ2-6; D perhaps matches TRBD2 (6 bases). Trimming stripped 5 bases from V and 0 bases from J, with 14 bases between. This CDR3 comprises 17 residues. CDR1 and CDR2 from the germline V gene are SGHTA and FQGTGA. For the CDR3, the DNA is TGTGCCAGCAGCCCACCGGGACTGAGCTCTGGGGCCAACGTCCTGACTTTC. This encodes CASSPPGLSSGANVLTF.

Comments on this clonotype: A single base separates this from a much larger clone, so it may be a read error. V usage is TRBV12-3 or TRBV12-4 and J usage is TRBJ2-1; 12 nucleotides line up with TRBD2. The V segment lost 6 bases and the J segment 0 bases; nucleotides outside the gene matches: 9. This CDR3 is 18 amino acids long. DNA of the CDR3: TGTGCCAGCAGACCCGGACTAGCGGGAACAAGCTCCTACAATGAGCAGTTCTTC. Protein: CASRPGLAGTSSYNEQFF.

The chain employs TRBV7-3 and TRBJ2-1; 10 bases line up with TRBD2. The germline gives CDR1 SGHTA, CDR2 FQGTGA. Trimming took 1 base from V and 9 from J; bases not matched to a gene: 12. This CDR3 is 17 amino acids long. As DNA, the CDR3 is TGTGCCAGCAGCTTAATCGTCGCTAGCGGGAGTAAGGGTGAGCAGTTCTTC. Encoded protein: CASSLIVASGSKGEQFF.